A single sample gave rise to the 5 T cell receptor beta chains below, sequenced in a study of T cell responses to AZD1222 COVID-19 vaccine. Sequencing used immunoSEQ multiplex PCR; TCRdb keeps in-frame clones, though not all of them. Here the sample spans around 140,000 clones, about 86% being singletons. Sequencing was performed on peripheral blood, taken 28 days after the second AZD1222 dose. The receptors shown here come from an adult who received the AZD1222 COVID-19 vaccine.

The chain recombines TRBV2 with TRBJ2-1; the match to TRBD2 covers 7 bases. The CDR3 contains 12 residues. Germline V gene sequence: CDR1 SNHLY, CDR2 FYNNEI. V lost 4 bases and J lost 9; bases outside the gene matches: 3. The CDR3 reads CASSGGRGEQFF. Here the CDR3 DNA reads TGTGCCAGCAGTGGAGGGAGGGGTGAGCAGTTCTTC.

The V and J genes are TRBV19 and TRBJ2-3, with D perhaps TRBD2 (5 bases). The germline gives CDR1 LNHDA, CDR2 SQIVND (reference sequence). Trimming left V 8 bases short and J 6 bases short, with 15 bases between. This CDR3 has 13 amino acids. For the CDR3, the DNA is TGTGCCAGTGCAAATAGGGAGCGGGATACGCAGTATTTT. This sequence encodes CASANRERDTQYF.

The chain has TRBV18 and TRBJ2-2; TRBD2 might be the D (5 bases). V was cut by 2 bases and J by 3 bases, with 10 bases left in between. The CDR3 consists of 15 residues. From germline, CDR1 is KGHSH and CDR2 LQKENI. The CDR3 is CASSPMRADTGELFF. Here the CDR3 DNA reads TGTGCCAGCTCACCAATGAGGGCGGACACCGGGGAGCTGTTTTTT.

The chain employs TRBV24-1 and TRBJ2-6, with D possibly matching TRBD2 (5 bases). The V end was cut by 3 bases, the J end by 0 bases, with 14 bases between. Germline lookup yields CDR1 KGHDR and CDR2 SFDVKD. CDR3 size: 18 residues. For the CDR3, the DNA is TGTGCCACCAGTGATCCTGCGGGCGGAGACTCTGGGGCCAACGTCCTGACTTTC. It codes for CATSDPAGGDSGANVLTF.

This clone appeared once. The chain combines TRBV6-2 or TRBV6-3 with TRBJ1-1; D gene ambiguous. The CDR3 is made up of 14 amino acids. The germline V gene encodes CDR1 MNHEY and CDR2 SVGEGT. Between the trimmed V and J ends, which lost 2 bases and 0 bases, there was a span of 7 bases. CDR3 nucleotides: TGTGCCAGCAGTTACGTCGAGGTGAACACTGAAGCTTTCTTT. Protein: CASSYVEVNTEAFF.